A single sample is the source of the 30 T cell receptor beta chains below, sequenced in a study of blood T cell repertoires in COVID-19. The assay was immunoSEQ multiplex PCR, and TCRdb's table has in-frame clones only and misses some. The table includes approximately 300,000 clones, around 91% detected once. Sequencing was performed on peripheral blood. All receptors derive from a woman in her forties with COVID-19, enrolled during active disease.

The gene calls are TRBV2 and TRBJ2-3; perhaps TRBD2 as D (7 bases). The CDR3 sequence is 16 residues long. Germline CDR1 is SNHLY and CDR2 is FYNNEI. The V gene lost 5 bases and the J gene lost 2 bases, with 17 bases spanning the gap. CDR3 in amino acids: CASSSERGGPTDTQYF. The CDR3 DNA follows: TGTGCCAGCAGTTCAGAAAGGGGGGGCCCCACAGATACGCAGTATTTT.

The chain couples TRBV28 to TRBJ1-1; D call uncertain. The V end was cut by 7 bases, the J end by 0 bases, with 3 bases between. Germline V lookup: CDR1 MDHEN, CDR2 SYDVKM. The CDR3 is 11 amino acids. The CDR3 loop is CASILNTEAFF. The DNA for the CDR3 is TGTGCCAGCATCTTGAACACTGAAGCTTTCTTT.

This chain links TRBV5-6 with TRBJ1-3; 9 bases map to TRBD1. CDR3 length: 17 residues. Trimming removed 3 bases from V and 3 bases from J; junction bases left unmatched: 10. From germline, CDR1 is SGHDT and CDR2 YYEEEE. The CDR3 DNA follows: TGTGCCAGCAGCTCCCTAGAACAGGGGGCGTTTGGAAACACCATATATTTT. This gives the protein CASSSLEQGAFGNTIYF. The complete variable domain, with remaining parts taken from reference TRBV5-6 and TRBJ1-3, reads DAGVTQSPTHLIKTRGQQVTLRCSPKSGHDTVSWYQQALGQGPQFIFQYYEEEERQRGNFPDRFSGHQFPNYSSELNVNALLLGDSALYLCASSSLEQGAFGNTIYFGEGSWLTVV.

The rearrangement uses TRBV7-9 and TRBJ1-2, with 7 positions matching TRBD1. V was pared by 5 bases and J by 8 bases, with 14 bases of the junction left unmatched. The germline CDR1 and CDR2 sequences are SEHNR and FQNEAQ (reference sequence). The CDR3 consists of 15 residues. The CDR3 is CASSLLTGKPGGYTF. For the CDR3, the DNA is TGTGCCAGCAGCCTATTGACAGGGAAACCGGGGGGCTACACCTTC.

The chain has TRBV5-1 and TRBJ2-1; TRBD2 matches 14 bases. Per germline, CDR1 SGHRS and CDR2 YFSETQ. The CDR3 loop spans 17 amino acids. The V segment lost 4 bases and the J segment 5 bases; nucleotides outside the gene matches: 8. The CDR3: CASSGRTSGRSDNEQFF. In DNA form, the CDR3 reads TGCGCCAGCAGCGGAAGGACTAGCGGGAGGAGCGACAATGAGCAGTTCTTC.

The genes are TRBV27 and TRBJ1-2; TRBD1 is a possible D gene (6 bases). This CDR3 region has 15 residues. The V gene's germline CDR1 is MNHEY and CDR2 SMNVEV (reference sequence). V gave up 0 bases and J gave up 6 bases, with 14 bases separating them. CDR3 amino acids: CASSLSAGGADGYTF. In DNA, the CDR3 is TGTGCCAGCAGTTTATCAGCGGGGGGCGCGGATGGCTACACCTTC.

The rearrangement joins TRBV27 to TRBJ2-3, with 8 bases aligning to TRBD1. Germline assignment: CDR1 MNHEY and CDR2 SMNVEV (reference sequence). The ends lost 1 base at V and 4 bases at J; junction bases unmatched: 13. This CDR3 region has 18 residues. The CDR3 is CASSLYSRGLVIADTQYF. The CDR3 DNA reads TGTGCCAGCAGTTTATATAGCAGGGGGCTGGTAATCGCAGATACGCAGTATTTT.

The J gene is TRBJ2-7, the V gene TRBV5-8; the match to TRBD1 covers 9 bases. The junction had 8 bases not matched to a gene; V was cut back by 4 bases and J by 3 bases. Germline values: CDR1 SGHTS, CDR2 YDEGEE. CDR3 size: 15 residues. In nucleotides, the CDR3 is TGTGCCAGCAGCGCGGCCGGGACAGGGATCTACGAGCAGTACTTC. Amino acid sequence: CASSAAGTGIYEQYF.

V is TRBV27 and J is TRBJ2-5; 7 positions agree with TRBD1. The V gene's germline CDR1 is MNHEY and CDR2 SMNVEV (reference sequence). The V segment lost 5 bases and the J segment 2 bases; nucleotides outside the gene matches: 11. This CDR3 is 16 amino acids long. Written as DNA, the CDR3 is TGTGCCAGCAGTCCCCGACAGGGAAAGGGGCAAGAGACCCAGTACTTC. This gives the protein CASSPRQGKGQETQYF.

As concerns this clone: Other DNA sequences from this sample encode an identical CDR3 as well. The chain employs TRBV6-1 and TRBJ2-7; TRBD1 agrees at 8 bases. The germline V gene has CDR1 MNHNS and CDR2 SASEGT. The CDR3 consists of 13 residues. V trimming: 3 bases; J trimming: 2 bases; junction bases outside the gene matches: 0. CDR3 bases: TGTGCCAGCAGTGACAGGGGGCCCTACGAGCAGTACTTC. Translating it yields CASSDRGPYEQYF.

The chain is built from TRBV6-5 and TRBJ2-5; D possibly corresponds to TRBD1 (7 bases). Trimming cost V 7 bases and J 4 bases, with 19 bases left between them. CDR1 MNHEY and CDR2 SVGAGI come from the germline V gene. This CDR3 comprises 15 residues. The CDR3 protein is CASILWRGTVETQYF. In DNA form, the CDR3 reads TGTGCCAGCATCCTCTGGAGGGGGACAGTAGAGACCCAGTACTTC.

J is TRBJ1-2 and V is TRBV28, with D maybe TRBD1 (6 bases). The V and J ends lost 7 bases and 8 bases respectively, with 20 bases between them. CDR1 and CDR2 from the germline V gene are MDHEN and SYDVKM. The length of the CDR3 is 14 residues. The CDR3 sequence is CASTSPFAGVGYTF. CDR3 nucleotide sequence: TGTGCCAGCACAAGCCCCTTTGCAGGGGTAGGCTACACCTTC.

The rearrangement links TRBV9 to TRBJ2-5, with D maybe TRBD1 (6 bases). The germline gives CDR1 SGDLS, CDR2 YYNGEE. CDR3 length: 15 amino acids. Trimming removed 4 bases at V and 7 bases at J, with 20 bases between. The CDR3 loop is CASSPRGLETGTQYF. The CDR3 region has the DNA TGTGCCAGCAGCCCCAGGGGCCTAGAAACCGGGACCCAGTACTTC.

V is TRBV19 and J is TRBJ2-1; TRBD2 matches 15 bases. Germline V lookup: CDR1 LNHDA, CDR2 SQIVND (reference sequence). CDR3 length equals 19 residues. V was pared by 7 bases and J by 0 bases, with 10 bases of the junction left unmatched. CDR3 in amino acids: CASNWGLAGGPTSYNEQFF. The CDR3, as DNA: TGTGCCAGTAACTGGGGACTAGCGGGGGGTCCTACCTCCTACAATGAGCAGTTCTTC.

The chain couples TRBV3-1 (or the pseudogene TRBV3-2) to TRBJ2-7, with D possibly TRBD2 on 5 matching bases. Trimming left V 4 bases short and J 3 bases short, with 13 bases between. Germline loops: CDR1 LGHDT, CDR2 YNNKEL (reference sequence). The CDR3 consists of 14 residues. The chain's CDR3 is CASSRSRRDYEQYF. The CDR3, as DNA: TGTGCCAGCAGCCGGTCCCGCCGGGACTACGAGCAGTACTTC.

This chain uses TRBV7-6 with TRBJ2-4; no reliable D call. CDR3 length equals 15 residues. V dropped 6 bases and J dropped 13 bases, with 25 bases sitting between them. Germline CDR1 SGHVS, CDR2 FNYEAQ. The DNA of the CDR3 is TGTGCCAGCAGACCATTAGCCGAATTTCAGATAGAACAGTACTTC. Amino acids: CASRPLAEFQIEQYF.

This clone showed up just once. Other DNA sequences from this sample encode an identical CDR3 as well. The rearrangement joins TRBV5-1 to TRBJ2-5; TRBD2 matches at 8 bases. Germline V lookup: CDR1 SGHRS, CDR2 YFSETQ. This CDR3 comprises 13 residues. V lost 4 bases to trimming and J lost 5 bases; unmatched junction nucleotides: 4. Here the CDR3 DNA reads TGCGCCAGCAGCCTAGCGGGCGGGGAGACCCAGTACTTC. Translation gives CASSLAGGETQYF.

V gene TRBV28 combines with J gene TRBJ1-6; no definite D call. This CDR3 region has 17 residues. V was cut by 2 bases and J by 6 bases, with 17 bases left in between. Germline V CDR1 and CDR2: MDHEN, SYDVKM. The CDR3 region has the DNA TGTGCCAGCAGTTTACCACTCGGGGAAGGTCTTAATTCACCCCTCCACTTT. This sequence encodes CASSLPLGEGLNSPLHF.

This clone appeared once. V usage is TRBV9 and J usage is TRBJ1-6; TRBD1 aligns across 8 bases. Germline V gene data show CDR1 as SGDLS and CDR2 as YYNGEE. V lost 0 bases to trimming and J lost 7 bases; unmatched junction nucleotides: 9. The CDR3 has 17 residues. The CDR3 spells CASSVGVSGGENSPLHF. CDR3 in DNA: TGTGCCAGCAGCGTAGGTGTGTCAGGGGGCGAGAATTCACCCCTCCACTTT.

The chain uses TRBV9 and TRBJ2-3; TRBD2 aligns across 10 bases. Germline loops: CDR1 SGDLS, CDR2 YYNGEE. The ends lost 3 bases at V and 1 base at J; junction bases unmatched: 2. The CDR3 has 15 residues. CDR3: CASSGSGRGTDTQYF. The CDR3 nucleotides are TGTGCCAGCAGCGGGAGCGGGAGGGGCACAGATACGCAGTATTTT.

The V call is TRBV19, the J call TRBJ2-1; 13 positions match TRBD2. The V gene's germline CDR1 is LNHDA and CDR2 SQIVND (reference sequence). This CDR3 is built from 15 residues. J gave up 4 bases and V 6 bases, and 3 bases lay outside the gene matches. CDR3 loop: CASRRTSGGYNEQFF. The DNA for the CDR3 is TGTGCCAGTAGGAGGACTAGCGGGGGTTACAATGAGCAGTTCTTC. Full variable domain (outside the CDR3, taken from reference TRBV19 and TRBJ2-1): DGGITQSPKYLFRKEGQNVTLSCEQNLNHDAMYWYRQDPGQGLRLIYYSQIVNDFQKGDIAEGYSVSREKKESFPLTVTSAQKNPTAFYLCASRRTSGGYNEQFFGPGTRLTVL.

The chain employs TRBV19 and TRBJ2-4, with D tentatively TRBD2 (5 bases). In germline, CDR1 is LNHDA, CDR2 SQIVND (reference sequence). The germline V and J ends were trimmed by 4 bases and 3 bases, with 16 bases remaining between them. This CDR3 contains 16 residues. The CDR3 spells CASSRERPEGKNIQYF. The DNA for the CDR3 is TGTGCCAGTAGTAGGGAGCGCCCCGAGGGCAAAAACATTCAGTACTTC.

The V call is TRBV3-1 (or the pseudogene TRBV3-2), the J call TRBJ2-7; D ambiguous. CDR3 length: 15 amino acids. The germline V and J ends were trimmed by 0 bases and 2 bases, with 11 bases remaining between them. Germline CDR1 reads LGHDT; CDR2 reads YNNKEL (reference sequence). CDR3 residues: CASSQDIVRTYEQYF. CDR3 DNA: TGTGCCAGCAGCCAAGACATTGTCAGAACCTACGAGCAGTACTTC.

This clone appeared once. The chain is built from TRBV6-2 or TRBV6-3 and TRBJ1-5; 8 bases are a match to TRBD1. CDR1 is MNHEY and CDR2 is SVGEGT in the germline V gene. The J segment lost 2 bases and the V segment lost 2 bases, leaving 2 bases of the junction unmatched. The CDR3 is 15 amino acids. This CDR3 reads CASSYGQGRNQPQHF. The CDR3, as DNA: TGTGCCAGCAGTTACGGACAGGGCCGCAATCAGCCCCAGCATTTT.

The chain links TRBV7-3 to TRBJ2-2; 9 positions agree with TRBD1. Germline V gives CDR1 SGHTA, CDR2 FQGTGA. V was clipped by 0 bases and J by 0 bases; unmatched bases: 2. The length of the CDR3 is 17 residues. The CDR3 coding sequence is TGTGCCAGCAGCTTAACCACAGGGGGCCCGAACACCGGGGAGCTGTTTTTT. It codes for CASSLTTGGPNTGELFF.

The chain combines TRBV6-2 or TRBV6-3 with TRBJ2-5, with TRBD2 matching over 14 bases. The germline CDR1 and CDR2 sequences are MNHEY and SVGEGT. The CDR3 runs to 15 residues. V was pared by 4 bases and J by 4 bases, with 2 bases of the junction left unmatched. The CDR3 DNA follows: TGTGCCAGCAGTTCGACTAGCGGGGGGGCAGAGACCCAGTACTTC. Translated, it gives CASSSTSGGAETQYF.

V usage is TRBV5-1 and J usage is TRBJ1-6; D gene uncertain. CDR3 length equals 17 residues. Trimming shortened V by 0 bases and J by 1 base, and 11 bases separated the two germline ends. Germline assignment: CDR1 SGHRS and CDR2 YFSETQ. In nucleotides, the CDR3 is TGCGCCAGCAGCTTGGGCCCCACCGGGTCCTATAATTCACCCCTCCACTTT. This sequence encodes CASSLGPTGSYNSPLHF.

V and J are TRBV28 and TRBJ2-5; D is possibly TRBD1 (6 bases). Trimming stripped 2 bases from V and 7 bases from J, with 14 bases between. Germline loops: CDR1 MDHEN, CDR2 SYDVKM. The CDR3 has 14 residues. CDR3 residues: CASSLRGGSGTQYF. DNA for the CDR3: TGTGCCAGCAGTTTACGAGGGGGAAGCGGGACCCAGTACTTC.

This clone was recorded a few times. This chain connects TRBV4-2 to TRBJ1-1; a weak D match, TRBD1 (5 bases). V was pared by 6 bases and J by 1 base, with 15 bases between. The length of the CDR3 is 15 residues. Looked up from germline, CDR1 is LGHNA and CDR2 is YNFKEQ. The CDR3 DNA reads as TGTGCCAGCAGTGAAACAGCAGGGCCGAACACTGAAGCTTTCTTT. Amino acid sequence: CASSETAGPNTEAFF.

The chain couples TRBV5-5 to TRBJ1-2; 10 bases map to TRBD1. Germline CDR1 and CDR2: SGHKS and YYEKEE (reference sequence). The CDR3 spans 15 residues. The V and J ends lost 0 bases and 11 bases, in that order; junction bases with no gene match: 10. CDR3 region: CASSLAGTGAEKYTF. CDR3 DNA: TGTGCCAGCAGCTTGGCCGGGACAGGGGCTGAGAAATACACCTTC.